The clone carrying this T cell receptor (beta chain) came up a few times. Spiking each PCR with synthetic TCR analog templates was performed. The protocol was immunoSEQ multiplex PCR, while the TCRdb copy is restricted to in-frame clones and leaves out a portion. The table includes 90,000 or so clones, around 89% detected once. CDR3 size: 16 residues. Trimming left V 0 bases short and J 0 bases short, with 8 bases between. The V gene's germline CDR1 is MGHRA and CDR2 YSYEKL. Regarding time point: pretreatment peripheral blood. The sample originates from a study of PD-L1 blockade in urothelial cancer. Across the whole study: Blood samples had a median of approximately 150,000 T cells, just under 85,000 unique TCRs, and clonality approximately 0.08.

The clonotype comes from a woman older than 75 with urothelial cancer. V gene TRBV4-1 combines with J gene TRBJ1-4; a possible D gene is TRBD1 (6 bases). This material consisted of PBMCs, taken around atezolizumab (anti-PD-L1) treatment. CDR3 sequence reads: CASSQDQGTTNEKLFF. The CDR3 DNA sequence: TGCGCCAGCAGCCAAGATCAGGGGACAACTAATGAAAAACTGTTTTTT.